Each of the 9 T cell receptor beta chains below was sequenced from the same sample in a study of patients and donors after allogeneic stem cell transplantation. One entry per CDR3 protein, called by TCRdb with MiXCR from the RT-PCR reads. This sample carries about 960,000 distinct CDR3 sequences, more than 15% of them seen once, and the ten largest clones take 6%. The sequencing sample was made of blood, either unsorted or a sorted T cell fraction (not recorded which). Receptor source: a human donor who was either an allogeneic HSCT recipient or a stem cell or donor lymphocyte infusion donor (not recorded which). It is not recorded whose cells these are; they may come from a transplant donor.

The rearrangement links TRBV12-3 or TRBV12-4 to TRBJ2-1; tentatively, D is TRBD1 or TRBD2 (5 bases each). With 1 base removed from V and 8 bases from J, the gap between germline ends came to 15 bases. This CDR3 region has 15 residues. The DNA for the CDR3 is TGTGCCAGCAGTTTAGTAGTAGTACGGGGCCATGAGCAGTTCTTC. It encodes CASSLVVVRGHEQFF.

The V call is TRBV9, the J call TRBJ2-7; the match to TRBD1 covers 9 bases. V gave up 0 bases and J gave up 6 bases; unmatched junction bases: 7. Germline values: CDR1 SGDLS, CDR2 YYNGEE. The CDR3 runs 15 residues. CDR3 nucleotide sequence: TGTGCCAGCAGCGTAGGAGGACAGGGGAGAATCGAGCAGTACTTC. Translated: CASSVGGQGRIEQYF.

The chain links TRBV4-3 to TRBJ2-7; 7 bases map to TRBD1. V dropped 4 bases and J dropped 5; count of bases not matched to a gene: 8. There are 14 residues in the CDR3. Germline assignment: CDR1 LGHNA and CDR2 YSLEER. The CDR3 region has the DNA TGCGCCAGCAGCCCCAGGACAGGCGTCGACGAGCAGTACTTC. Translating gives CASSPRTGVDEQYF.

The CDR3 DNA reads TGCAGTGCTAGTCCCCGGACGAAGAACACTGAAGCTTTCTTT. Its translation is CSASPRTKNTEAFF. This chain links TRBV20-1 with TRBJ1-1; D is uncertain. This CDR3 has 14 amino acids. CDR1 and CDR2 (germline): DFQATT, SNEGSKA (reference sequence). Trimming removed 3 bases from V and 1 base from J, with 12 bases in between.

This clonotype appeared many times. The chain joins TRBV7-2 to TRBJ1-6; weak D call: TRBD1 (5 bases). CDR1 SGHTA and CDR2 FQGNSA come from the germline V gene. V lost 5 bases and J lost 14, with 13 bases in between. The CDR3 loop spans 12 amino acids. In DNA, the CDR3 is TGTGCCAGCAGCGGACCAGGGATTACCCTCCACTTT. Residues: CASSGPGITLHF.

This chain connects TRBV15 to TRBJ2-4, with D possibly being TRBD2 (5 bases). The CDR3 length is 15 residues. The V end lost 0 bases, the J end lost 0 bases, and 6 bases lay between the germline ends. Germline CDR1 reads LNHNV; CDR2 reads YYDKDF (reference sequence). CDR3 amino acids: CATSRDGLAKNIQYF. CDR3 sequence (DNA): TGTGCCACCAGCAGAGATGGACTAGCCAAAAACATTCAGTACTTC.

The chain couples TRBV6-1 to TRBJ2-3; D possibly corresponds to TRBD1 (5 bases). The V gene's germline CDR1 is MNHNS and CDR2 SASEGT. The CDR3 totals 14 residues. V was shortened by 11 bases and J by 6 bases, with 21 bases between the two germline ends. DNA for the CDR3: TGTGCCGTCAGGGTTTTCTTAATTAAGGATACGCAGTATTTT. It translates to CAVRVFLIKDTQYF.

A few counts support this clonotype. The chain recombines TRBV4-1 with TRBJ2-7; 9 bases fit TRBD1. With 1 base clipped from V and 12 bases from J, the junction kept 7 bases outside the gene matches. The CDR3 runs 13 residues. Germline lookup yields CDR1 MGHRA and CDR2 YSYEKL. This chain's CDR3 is CASSQVGTGWLYF. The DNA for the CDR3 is TGCGCCAGCAGCCAAGTTGGGACAGGGTGGCTGTACTTC.

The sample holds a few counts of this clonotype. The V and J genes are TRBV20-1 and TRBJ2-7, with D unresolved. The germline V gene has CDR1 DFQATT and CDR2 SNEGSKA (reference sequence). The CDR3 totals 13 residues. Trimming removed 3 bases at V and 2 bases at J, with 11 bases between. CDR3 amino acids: CSASSQSPYEQYF. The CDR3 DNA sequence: TGCAGTGCTAGTAGCCAGAGTCCCTACGAGCAGTACTTC.